These 9 T cell receptor beta chains originate from one sample sequenced in a study of molecular identifiers for immune sequencing clone quantification. One entry per CDR3 protein results from TCRdb running MiXCR on the PCR reads. The profile covers around 480,000 distinct CDR3 sequences, with about 22% appearing a single time and more than 0.8% taken by the ten largest. The sequenced sample was naive CD8+ T cells from blood, with Jurkat cell RNA spiked in. Subset reported: FACS-sorted CD8+CD4-CCR7+CD45RA+ naive T cells. The receptors originated from a human donor in good health. Some libraries in this study had Jurkat cell RNA spiked in.

In its sample, this clonotype was seen many times. This chain uses TRBV28 with TRBJ2-7; D may be TRBD1 (7 bases). The CDR3 consists of 13 residues. V was trimmed by 5 bases and J by 7 bases, leaving 15 bases between them. The germline V gene has CDR1 MDHEN and CDR2 SYDVKM. The CDR3 DNA sequence: TGTGCCAGCAGTCCGCCCAGGGGGAGGGAGCAGTACTTC. It translates to CASSPPRGREQYF.

This rearrangement joins TRBV30 to TRBJ1-5; no reliable D call. Germline CDR1 reads GTSNPN; CDR2 reads SVGIG (reference sequence). This CDR3 is built from 14 residues. The V end was cut by 0 bases, the J end by 0 bases, with 6 bases between. CDR3 sequence: CAWSVGISNQPQHF. CDR3 nucleotides: TGTGCCTGGAGTGTAGGTATTAGCAATCAGCCCCAGCATTTT. The full variable domain, its missing parts supplied by reference TRBV30 and TRBJ1-5, is SQTIHQWPATLVQPVGSPLSLECTVEGTSNPNLYWYRQAAGRGLQLLFYSVGIGQISSEVPQNLSASRPQDRQFILSSKKLLLSDSGFYLCAWSVGISNQPQHFGDGTRLSIL.

This clonotype showed up many times. The rearrangement joins TRBV13 to TRBJ1-2; weak D call: TRBD1 (5 bases). This CDR3 region has 15 residues. Germline CDR1 is PRHDT and CDR2 is FYEKMQ (reference sequence). V dropped 5 bases and J dropped 0 bases, with 13 bases sitting between them. CDR3 loop: CASSPRQPTNYGYTF. The CDR3 DNA reads as TGTGCCAGCAGCCCGAGACAGCCGACTAACTATGGCTACACCTTC.

In this sample, this clonotype turned up many times. The V gene is TRBV5-1, the J gene TRBJ1-1; D unclear. This CDR3 is built from 14 residues. V was pared by 3 bases and J by 2 bases, with 11 bases between. Germline CDR1 SGHRS, CDR2 YFSETQ. The CDR3 spells CASSSRTPNTEAFF. CDR3 nucleotides: TGCGCCAGCAGCTCCCGTACGCCTAACACTGAAGCTTTCTTT.

This clonotype was seen only a few times. The V and J genes are TRBV4-1 and TRBJ2-5; a weak D match, TRBD1 (6 bases). CDR3 length equals 16 residues. CDR1 and CDR2 (germline): MGHRA, YSYEKL. The V gene lost 0 bases and the J gene lost 4 bases, with 15 bases spanning the gap. This CDR3 reads CASSQDSPRGRETQYF. The CDR3 DNA reads as TGCGCCAGCAGCCAAGACTCCCCCAGGGGTAGAGAGACCCAGTACTTC.

The table lists this clonotype with a few counts. The chain uses TRBV12-3 or TRBV12-4 and TRBJ2-7; the D is unclear. Trimming left V 3 bases short and J 0 bases short, with 6 bases between. The CDR3 runs to 13 residues. The CDR3 here is CASSFVLSYEQYF. In DNA form, the CDR3 reads TGTGCCAGCAGTTTTGTCCTCTCCTACGAGCAGTACTTC.

This clonotype was observed at least ten times. The chain carries TRBV7-6 and TRBJ1-1; 7 bases line up with TRBD1. Germline V gives CDR1 SGHVS, CDR2 FNYEAQ. After removal of 5 bases from V and 7 bases from J, the junction contained 10 bases not matched to a gene. This CDR3 region has 14 residues. The DNA of the CDR3 is TGTGCCAGCAGCCCAGGGGGTTTGACAGATGAAGCTTTCTTT. Translation: CASSPGGLTDEAFF. The whole variable domain, filled in from reference TRBV7-6 and TRBJ1-1, reads GAGVSQSPRYKVTKRGQDVALRCDPISGHVSLYWYRQALGQGPEFLTYFNYEAQQDKSGLPNDRFSAERPEGSISTLTIQRTEQRDSAMYRCASSPGGLTDEAFFGQGTRLTVV.

Notes on this clonotype: Mismatch with germline at one junction end may stem from a read error. V is TRBV27 and J is TRBJ2-3, with TRBD2 identical over 10 bases. CDR3 length equals 14 residues. Germline CDR1 and CDR2: MNHEY and SMNVEV (reference sequence). Here the CDR3 DNA reads TGTGCCAGCCAGCTAGCGGGAGTCGGTGATATGCAGTATTTT. Its protein is CASQLAGVGDMQYF.

This clonotype was seen only a few times. The chain couples TRBV11-2 to TRBJ2-7; D is unresolved. Deletions cut 5 bases from V and 2 bases from J, with 7 bases between. The CDR3 covers 12 residues. CDR1 and CDR2 (germline): SGHAT, FQNNGV. CDR3 nucleotide sequence: TGTGCCAGCAGCCGTCCAACCTACGAGCAGTACTTC. Encoded protein: CASSRPTYEQYF.